The clone carrying this T cell receptor (beta chain) has only a few counts. As part of library construction, unique molecular identifiers were attached to individual cDNA molecules. Each CDR3 protein is one row after TCRdb ran MiXCR on the 5' RACE reads. The profile covers tens of thousands of distinct CDR3 sequences, with roughly 15% appearing a single time and 4.5% to 6.5% taken by the ten largest. This sample was taken from a study of early T cells in non-severe SARS-CoV-2 infection. The origin of this receptor is an adult who was a healthcare worker with PCR-confirmed SARS-CoV-2 infection or an uninfected control (not recorded which). Specimen: whole blood, collected at baseline.

The CDR3 sequence: CASSLDRGPYGYTF. CDR3 DNA sequence: TGTGCCAGCAGCTTGGACAGGGGTCCCTATGGCTACACCTTC. The chain carries TRBV5-4 and TRBJ1-2; 7 bases line up with TRBD1. Germline V lookup: CDR1 SGHNT, CDR2 YYREEE (reference sequence). After removal of 0 bases from V and 4 bases from J, the junction contained 3 bases not matched to a gene. The CDR3 consists of 14 residues.